The entry that follows covers one TCR beta chain sequence. The antigen is not known. This CDR3 has 18 residues. CDR1 SGHKS and CDR2 YYEKEE come from the germline V gene (reference sequence). Trimming shortened V by 4 bases and J by 5 bases, and 27 bases separated the two germline ends. This specimen belongs to a study of T cell responses to AZD1222 COVID-19 vaccine. Points from the study as a whole: Just a handful of people given AZD1222 tested seropositive at baseline. Clonal diversity was possibly underestimated, and the donors were mostly white British, with more females. Elevations in Spike-specific TCR breadth and depth followed administration of two AZD1222 doses.

The data were produced by immunoSEQ multiplex PCR, yet TCRdb's version contains in-frame clones alone and is incomplete. Of about 78,000 clones in the sample, roughly 88% were seen once. V is TRBV5-5 and J is TRBJ1-1, with D possibly matching TRBD1 (6 bases). The specimen was peripheral blood, collected 28 days after the second AZD1222 dose. This sequence was found in an adult who received the AZD1222 COVID-19 vaccine. CDR3 region: CASSPAEGGAPRGTEAFF. In DNA, the CDR3 is TGTGCCAGCAGCCCCGCGGAGGGGGGCGCCCCCCGGGGGACTGAAGCTTTCTTT.